By sample fraction, the clone carrying this T cell receptor beta chain is medium-sized (0.01 to 0.1%). Its specificity is not known. The CDR3 extends over 15 amino acids. Trimming shortened V by 3 bases and J by 4 bases, and 15 bases separated the two germline ends. The TRBV12-4/TRBJ1-2 clonotypes were amplified using barcode primers with ligated adaptors. Via MiXCR, TCRdb re-called the multiplex PCR reads, giving one row per CDR3 protein. The sample carries fewer than 1,500 distinct CDR3 sequences, roughly 20% recorded once. Tregs were sorted as CD4+CD25+CD127-/low cells. The study, taken as a whole, reports: Tumor memory CD4+ T cell TCR gene usage was found to cluster with blood and lymph node memory CD4+ cells and with lymph node naive CD4+ cells. Tumor-infiltrating Treg TCR alpha and beta sequences overlapped most with tumor naive CD4+ T cells, then blood naive.

The origin of this receptor is a female donor with breast cancer. Sequenced input: Tregs sorted from blood. The chain links TRBV12-3 or TRBV12-4 to TRBJ1-2; maybe TRBD1 (5 bases). In DNA, the CDR3 is TGTGCCAGCAGTTTGGGGACCACTCTCCTCTATGGCTACACCTTC. This translates into CASSLGTTLLYGYTF.